This T cell receptor (beta chain) was recovered during a study of T cell responses to AZD1222 COVID-19 vaccine. Study observations and caveats: Increases in Spike-specific TCR breadth and depth were seen after two AZD1222 doses.

The CDR3 spans 15 residues. The J segment lost 1 base and the V segment lost 3 bases, leaving 5 bases of the junction unmatched. The germline V gene has CDR1 MGHRA and CDR2 YSYEKL. The assay was immunoSEQ multiplex PCR, and TCRdb's table has in-frame clones only and misses some. In the table there are about 150,000 clones, more than 85% of which are singletons. Second-dose recipients at about 4 or about 12 weeks were treated as one pooled group. A note on this clone: No antigen is known for it.

This clonotype originated in an adult who received the AZD1222 COVID-19 vaccine. Sequencing was performed on peripheral blood, taken 28 days after the second AZD1222 dose. The chain joins TRBV4-1 to TRBJ1-1, with TRBD1 matching over 7 bases. CDR3 bases: TGCGCCAGCAGCCATCTCGGACAGGCGAACACTGAAGCTTTCTTT. Translated: CASSHLGQANTEAFF.